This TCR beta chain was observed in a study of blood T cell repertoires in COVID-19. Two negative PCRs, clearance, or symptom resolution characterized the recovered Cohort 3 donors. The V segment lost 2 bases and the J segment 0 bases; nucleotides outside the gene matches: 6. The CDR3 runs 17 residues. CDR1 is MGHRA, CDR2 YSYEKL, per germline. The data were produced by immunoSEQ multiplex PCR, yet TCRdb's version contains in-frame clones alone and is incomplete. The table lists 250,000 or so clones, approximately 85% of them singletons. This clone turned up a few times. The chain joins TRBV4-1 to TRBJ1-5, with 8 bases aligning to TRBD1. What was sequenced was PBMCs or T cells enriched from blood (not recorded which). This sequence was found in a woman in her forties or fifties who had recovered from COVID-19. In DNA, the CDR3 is TGCGCCAGCAGCCAACCCGGGACAGGCTATAGCAATCAGCCCCAGCATTTT. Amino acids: CASSQPGTGYSNQPQHF.